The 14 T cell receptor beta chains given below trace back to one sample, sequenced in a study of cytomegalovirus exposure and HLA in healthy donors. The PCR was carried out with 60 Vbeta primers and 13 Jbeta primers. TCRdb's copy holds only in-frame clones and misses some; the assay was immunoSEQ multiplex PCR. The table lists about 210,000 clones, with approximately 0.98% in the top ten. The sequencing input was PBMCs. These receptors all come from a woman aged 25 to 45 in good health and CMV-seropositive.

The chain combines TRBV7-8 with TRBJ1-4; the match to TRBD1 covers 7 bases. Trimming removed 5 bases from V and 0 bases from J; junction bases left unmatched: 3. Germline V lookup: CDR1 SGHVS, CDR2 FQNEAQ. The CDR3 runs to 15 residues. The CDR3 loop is CASSTQGATNEKLFF. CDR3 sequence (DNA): TGTGCCAGCAGCACCCAGGGGGCAACTAATGAAAAACTGTTTTTT.

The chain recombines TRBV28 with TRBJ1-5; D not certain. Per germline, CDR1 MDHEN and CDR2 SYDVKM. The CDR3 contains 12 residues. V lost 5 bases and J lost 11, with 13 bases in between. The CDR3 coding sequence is TGTGCCAGCAGTAAGACGGGGATGGCCCAGCATTTT. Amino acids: CASSKTGMAQHF.

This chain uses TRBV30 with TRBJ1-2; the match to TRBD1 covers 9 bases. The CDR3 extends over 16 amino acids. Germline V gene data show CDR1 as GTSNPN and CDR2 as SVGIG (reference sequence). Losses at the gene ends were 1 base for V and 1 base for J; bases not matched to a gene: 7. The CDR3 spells CAWSEDRGSLNYGYTF. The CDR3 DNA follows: TGTGCCTGGAGTGAGGACAGGGGAAGCCTTAACTATGGCTACACCTTC.

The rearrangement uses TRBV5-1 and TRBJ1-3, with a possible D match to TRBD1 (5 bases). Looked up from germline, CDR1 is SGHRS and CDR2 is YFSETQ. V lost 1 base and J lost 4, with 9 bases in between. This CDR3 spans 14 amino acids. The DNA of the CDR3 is TGCGCCAGCAGCTTGTTGGGGCCGGGAAACACCATATATTTT. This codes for CASSLLGPGNTIYF.

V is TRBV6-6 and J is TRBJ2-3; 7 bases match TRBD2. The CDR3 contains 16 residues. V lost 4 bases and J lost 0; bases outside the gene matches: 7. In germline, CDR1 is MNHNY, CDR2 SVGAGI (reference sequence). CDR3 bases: TGTGCCAGCAGTTTATTTGCTAGCGGAAGCACAGATACGCAGTATTTT. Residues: CASSLFASGSTDTQYF.

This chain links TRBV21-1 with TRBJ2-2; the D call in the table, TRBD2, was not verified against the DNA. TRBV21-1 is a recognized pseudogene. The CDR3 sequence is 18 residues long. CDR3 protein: CASSLNPGGGSNTGELFF. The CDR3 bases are TGTGCCAGCAGCTTAAACCCCGGGGGGGGATCCAACACCGGGGAGCTGTTTTTT.

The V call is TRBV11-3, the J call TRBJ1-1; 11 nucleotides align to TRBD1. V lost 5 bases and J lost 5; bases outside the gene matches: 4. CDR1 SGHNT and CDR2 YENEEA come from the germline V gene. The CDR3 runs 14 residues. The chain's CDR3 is CASSQGQGVTEAFF. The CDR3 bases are TGTGCCAGCAGCCAGGGACAGGGGGTAACTGAAGCTTTCTTT. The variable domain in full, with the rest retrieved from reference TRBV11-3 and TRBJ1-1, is EAGVVQSPRYKIIEKKQPVAFWCNPISGHNTLYWYLQNLGQGPELLIRYENEEAVDDSQLPKDRFSAERLKGVDSTLKIQPAELGDSAVYLCASSQGQGVTEAFFGQGTRLTVV.

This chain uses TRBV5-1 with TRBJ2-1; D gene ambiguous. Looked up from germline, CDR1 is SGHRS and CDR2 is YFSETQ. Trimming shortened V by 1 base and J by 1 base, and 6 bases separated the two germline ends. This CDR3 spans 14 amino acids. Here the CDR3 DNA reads TGCGCCAGCAGCTTGCCGGGTTCCTACAATGAGCAGTTCTTC. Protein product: CASSLPGSYNEQFF. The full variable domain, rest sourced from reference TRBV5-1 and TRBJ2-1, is KAGVTQTPRYLIKTRGQQVTLSCSPISGHRSVSWYQQTPGQGLQFLFEYFSETQRNKGNFPGRFSGRQFSNSRSEMNVSTLELGDSALYLCASSLPGSYNEQFFGPGTRLTVL.

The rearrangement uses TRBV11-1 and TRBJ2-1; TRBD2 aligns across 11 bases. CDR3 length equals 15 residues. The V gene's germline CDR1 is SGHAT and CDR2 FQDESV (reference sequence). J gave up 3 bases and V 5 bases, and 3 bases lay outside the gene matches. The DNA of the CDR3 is TGTGCCAGCAGCCTTAGCGGGGGGGACTACAATGAGCAGTTCTTC. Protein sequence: CASSLSGGDYNEQFF.

CDR3 bases: TGCGCCAGCAGCTTGGGAGACCTACTCGGGTTGAATGAGCAGTTCTTC. This translates into CASSLGDLLGLNEQFF. The gene calls are TRBV5-1 and TRBJ2-1; D uncertain. Germline V gene data show CDR1 as SGHRS and CDR2 as YFSETQ. The CDR3 consists of 16 residues. V shed 0 bases and J shed 7 bases, with 17 bases lying between them.

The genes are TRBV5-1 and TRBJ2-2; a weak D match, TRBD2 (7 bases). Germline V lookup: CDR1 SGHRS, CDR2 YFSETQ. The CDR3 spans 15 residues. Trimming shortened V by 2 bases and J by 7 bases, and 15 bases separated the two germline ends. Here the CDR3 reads CASSLRGARDGELFF. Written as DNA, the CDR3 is TGCGCCAGCAGCTTACGGGGGGCGCGCGACGGGGAGCTGTTTTTT.

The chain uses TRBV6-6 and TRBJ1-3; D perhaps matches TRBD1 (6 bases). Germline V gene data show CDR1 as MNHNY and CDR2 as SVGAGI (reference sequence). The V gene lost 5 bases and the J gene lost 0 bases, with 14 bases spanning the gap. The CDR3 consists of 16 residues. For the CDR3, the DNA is TGTGCCAGCAGTCACCCCGGACAGAACTCTGGAAACACCATATATTTT. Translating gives CASSHPGQNSGNTIYF.

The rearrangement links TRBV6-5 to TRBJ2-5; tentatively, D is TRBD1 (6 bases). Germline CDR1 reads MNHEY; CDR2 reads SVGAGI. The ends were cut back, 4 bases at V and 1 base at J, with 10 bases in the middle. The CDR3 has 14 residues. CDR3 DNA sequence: TGTGCCAGCAGTTTGGGACACAGCCAAGAGACCCAGTACTTC. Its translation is CASSLGHSQETQYF.

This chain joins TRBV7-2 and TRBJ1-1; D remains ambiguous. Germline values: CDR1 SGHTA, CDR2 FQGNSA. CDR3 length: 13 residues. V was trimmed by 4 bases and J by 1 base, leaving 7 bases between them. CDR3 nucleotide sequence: TGTGCCAGCAGCTCGGGATGGAACACTGAAGCTTTCTTT. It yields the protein CASSSGWNTEAFF.